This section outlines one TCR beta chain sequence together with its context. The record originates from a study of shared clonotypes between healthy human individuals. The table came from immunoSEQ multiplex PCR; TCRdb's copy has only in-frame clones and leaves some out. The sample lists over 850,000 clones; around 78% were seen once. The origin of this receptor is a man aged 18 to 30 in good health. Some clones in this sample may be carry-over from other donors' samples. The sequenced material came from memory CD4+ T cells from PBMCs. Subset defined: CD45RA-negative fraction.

DNA for the CDR3: TGTGCCAGCAGCCAAGACCCGACCACGGACATTCAGTACTTC. Its protein is CASSQDPTTDIQYF. This chain links TRBV4-2 with TRBJ2-4; D ambiguous. The CDR3 length is 14 residues. Germline loops: CDR1 LGHNA, CDR2 YNFKEQ. Trimming shortened V by 0 bases and J by 8 bases, and 11 bases separated the two germline ends.